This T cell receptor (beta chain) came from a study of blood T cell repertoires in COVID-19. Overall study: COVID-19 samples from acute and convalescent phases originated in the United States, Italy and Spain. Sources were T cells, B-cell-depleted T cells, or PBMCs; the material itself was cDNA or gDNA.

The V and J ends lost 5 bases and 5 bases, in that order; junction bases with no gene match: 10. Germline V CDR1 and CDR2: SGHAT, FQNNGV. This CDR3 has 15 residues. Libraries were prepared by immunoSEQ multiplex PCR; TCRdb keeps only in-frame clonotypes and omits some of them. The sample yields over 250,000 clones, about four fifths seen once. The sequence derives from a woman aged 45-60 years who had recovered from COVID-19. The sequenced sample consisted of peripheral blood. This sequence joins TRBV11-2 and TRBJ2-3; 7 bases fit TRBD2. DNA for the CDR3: TGTGCCAGCAGCCGCTTGAGCGGGGCACAAGATACGCAGTATTTT. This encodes CASSRLSGAQDTQYF. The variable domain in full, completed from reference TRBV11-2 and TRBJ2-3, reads EAGVAQSPRYKIIEKRQSVAFWCNPISGHATLYWYQQILGQGPKLLIQFQNNGVVDDSQLPKDRFSAERLKGVDSTLKIQPAKLEDSAVYLCASSRLSGAQDTQYFGPGTRLTVL.